These 7 T cell receptor beta chains were all obtained from the same sample, sequenced in a study of graft-versus-host responses after intestinal transplantation. Their recognized antigens are unknown. The data were produced by immunoSEQ multiplex PCR, yet TCRdb's version contains in-frame clones alone and is incomplete. The repertoire consists of around 97,000 clones, with 80% to 95% occurring once and the leading ten covering around 1.2%. The specimen was unstimulated CD8+ T cells sorted from spleen or lymph node cells, collected before intestinal transplant. These receptors came from a human donor who received an intestinal transplant.

The chain has TRBV11-2 and TRBJ2-3, with D possibly matching TRBD2 (6 bases). There are 17 residues in the CDR3. V was pared by 3 bases and J by 0 bases, with 16 bases between. The V gene's germline CDR1 is SGHAT and CDR2 FQNNGV. The CDR3 DNA reads as TGTGCCAGCAGCTTGATACAGTCCGGGACTAGCACAGATACGCAGTATTTT. This codes for CASSLIQSGTSTDTQYF.

This chain connects TRBV13 to TRBJ1-2, with D possibly matching TRBD1 (6 bases). CDR1 and CDR2 from the germline V gene are PRHDT and FYEKMQ (reference sequence). Trimming cost V 4 bases and J 2 bases, with 20 bases left between them. The CDR3 consists of 17 residues. The chain's CDR3 is CASSSEGDRTENYGYTF. CDR3 bases: TGTGCCAGCAGCTCGGAGGGCGACAGGACAGAGAACTATGGCTACACCTTC.

This clone occurred once. This chain joins TRBV7-9 and TRBJ1-6; D possibly corresponds to TRBD1 (5 bases). The germline CDR1 and CDR2 sequences are SEHNR and FQNEAQ (reference sequence). Trimming left V 5 bases short and J 13 bases short, with 12 bases between. This CDR3 spans 12 amino acids. CDR3 amino acids: CASSLFGAPLHF. The CDR3 region has the DNA TGTGCCAGCAGCCTTTTCGGGGCTCCCCTCCACTTT.

J is TRBJ2-1 and V is TRBV2; 7 bases match TRBD1. V dropped 4 bases and J dropped 7; count of bases not matched to a gene: 4. Germline V CDR1 and CDR2: SNHLY, FYNNEI. The CDR3 contains 13 residues. CDR3 region: CASSGGGRNEQFF. CDR3 nucleotide sequence: TGTGCCAGCAGTGGAGGGGGCCGGAATGAGCAGTTCTTC.

The chain has TRBV15 and TRBJ1-4; tentative D call: TRBD1 (5 bases). V shed 2 bases and J shed 2 bases, with 12 bases lying between them. CDR1 is LNHNV and CDR2 is YYDKDF in the germline V gene (reference sequence). The CDR3 contains 16 residues. The CDR3 sequence is CATSRSGGITNEKLFF. Written as DNA, the CDR3 is TGTGCCACCAGCAGATCTGGGGGTATCACTAATGAAAAACTGTTTTTT.

The chain couples TRBV5-6 to TRBJ2-3; no firm D call. Germline CDR1 is SGHDT and CDR2 is YYEEEE. V lost 4 bases, J lost 1 base, and 13 bases lay in between. The CDR3 has 15 residues. CDR3: CASSPLASGTDTQYF. CDR3 nucleotides: TGTGCCAGCAGCCCCCTTGCCAGCGGCACAGATACGCAGTATTTT.

This clone came up once. The rearrangement joins TRBV6-5 to TRBJ1-4; possibly TRBD1 for D (5 bases). The CDR3 sequence is 15 residues long. V lost 4 bases and J lost 3, with 12 bases in between. CDR1 is MNHEY, CDR2 SVGAGI, per germline. Written as DNA, the CDR3 is TGTGCCAGCAGTTCCTTCTTGGGGGCTAATGAAAAACTGTTTTTT. It translates to CASSSFLGANEKLFF.